This T cell receptor (beta chain) was identified in a study of blood T cells in healthy people across ages. On the study more broadly: T cells yielded about one barcoded beta molecule per two cells through template switching.

The use of a sample-barcoded 5' primer and a J-beta primer mix characterized a second PCR of 7 to 11 cycles. TCRdb fed the 5' RACE reads into MiXCR, producing one record per CDR3 protein. The sample lists 700,000 to 950,000 distinct CDR3 sequences; 55% to 75% were seen once. The sequencing input was blood. The clonotype originates from a man aged 25 to 40 in good health.

The CDR3 reads CASKGGAESYEQYF. In DNA, the CDR3 is TGTGCCAGCAAGGGGGGAGCGGAGAGCTACGAGCAGTACTTC. The chain joins TRBV28 to TRBJ2-1, with D perhaps being TRBD1 or TRBD2 (6 bases each). The DNA end lines up better with TRBJ2-7; the J call may be wrong. This CDR3 spans 14 amino acids. Per germline, CDR1 MDHEN and CDR2 SYDVKM.